This TCR beta chain was sequenced for a study of cytomegalovirus exposure and HLA in healthy donors. General study results and limits: Researchers reportedly found TCR beta sequences accurately predicted most subjects' HLA-A and HLA-B alleles. Available immune exposure information was restricted to CMV serostatus only.

The CDR3 totals 14 residues. Trimming cost V 5 bases and J 3 bases, with 11 bases left between them. The germline CDR1 and CDR2 sequences are SNHLY and FYNNEI. Vbeta (60) and Jbeta (13) primers were used in the PCR. Repertoires were generated with immunoSEQ multiplex PCR, while TCRdb's copy carries only in-frame clones and drops some. The repertoire consists of around 140,000 clones, with roughly 80% occurring once and the leading ten covering 2.5% to 3.5%. This clone was seen more than once but under ten times. What it binds is not known. The source material was PBMCs. This TCR derives from a woman in her twenties or thirties in good health and CMV-seronegative. The J gene is TRBJ1-5, the V gene TRBV2, with D possibly TRBD1 on 6 matching bases. CDR3 nucleotides: TGTGCCAGCAGTCCCCAGGGGAACAATCAGCCCCAGCATTTT. Protein: CASSPQGNNQPQHF.